This TCR beta chain was obtained from a study of brain T cells in children with intractable seizures. Findings of the study overall: Absence of clones before surgery may stem from lower sequencing depth.

V lost 6 bases and J lost 8; bases outside the gene matches: 7. Germline loops: CDR1 LNHDA, CDR2 SQIVND (reference sequence). The CDR3 sequence is 13 residues long. Sequenced by immunoSEQ multiplex PCR; TCRdb stores in-frame clones only, minus some. The sample has around 100,000 clones, 85% to 95% seen once. On this clone itself: The antigen is not known.

The receptor comes from a boy under two years old with hemimegalencephaly and intractable seizures. V and J are TRBV19 and TRBJ1-2; 9 bases line up with TRBD1. Sequenced material: peripheral blood, taken at surgery. The CDR3 region is CASRKQGAEGYTF. The CDR3 DNA reads TGTGCCAGTAGGAAACAGGGGGCTGAAGGCTACACCTTC.